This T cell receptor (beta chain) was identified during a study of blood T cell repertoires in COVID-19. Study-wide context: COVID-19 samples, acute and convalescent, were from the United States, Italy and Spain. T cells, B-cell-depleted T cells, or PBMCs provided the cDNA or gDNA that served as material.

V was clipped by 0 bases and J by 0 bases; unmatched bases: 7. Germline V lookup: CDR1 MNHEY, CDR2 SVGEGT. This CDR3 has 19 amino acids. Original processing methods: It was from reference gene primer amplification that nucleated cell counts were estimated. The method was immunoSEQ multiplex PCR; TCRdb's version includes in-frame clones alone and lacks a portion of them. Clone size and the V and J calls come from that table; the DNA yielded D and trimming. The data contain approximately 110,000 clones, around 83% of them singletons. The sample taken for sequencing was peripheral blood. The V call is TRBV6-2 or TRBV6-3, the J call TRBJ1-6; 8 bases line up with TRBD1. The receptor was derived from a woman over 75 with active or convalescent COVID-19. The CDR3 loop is CASSYSDRDLSSYNSPLHF. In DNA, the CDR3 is TGTGCCAGCAGTTACTCGGACAGGGACTTGAGCTCCTATAATTCACCCCTCCACTTT.